The 16 T cell receptor beta chains below come from one sample, sequenced in a study of response to subunit inactivated influenza vaccine. TCRdb reprocessed the RT-PCR reads via MiXCR and lists one record per CDR3 protein. The table shows some 570,000 distinct CDR3 sequences, with over 9% occurring only once. This sample also belongs to another study, concerning T cells expressing NK-cell markers. This second study notes: TCR beta cDNA was generated via 5'RACE template switching incorporating UMIs.

This specimen consisted of PBMCs from blood, obtained on the day of vaccination. These receptor sequences come from a man in his fifties who received an inactivated influenza vaccine.

This clonotype was counted between two and nine times. This sequence joins TRBV12-3 or TRBV12-4 and TRBJ1-1, with TRBD1 identical over 7 bases. This CDR3 region has 14 residues. Trimming cost V 6 bases and J 4 bases; bases outside gene matches: 8. Written as DNA, the CDR3 is TGTGCCAGCAGAACGACAGGGAGGGTCACTGAAGCTTTCTTT. It is translated as CASRTTGRVTEAFF.

This clonotype was seen more than once but under ten times. The rearrangement links TRBV12-3 or TRBV12-4 to TRBJ2-2, with a weak D call TRBD1 (5 bases). V was clipped by 2 bases and J by 2 bases, with 12 bases between them. This CDR3 region has 16 residues. CDR3 loop: CASSLRAGSNTGELFF. The DNA of the CDR3 is TGTGCCAGCAGTTTAAGGGCAGGGTCAAACACCGGGGAGCTGTTTTTT.

The chain joins TRBV4-3 to TRBJ2-3; tentative D call: TRBD1 (6 bases). Trimming took 4 bases from V and 0 from J, leaving 17 bases between them. Per germline, CDR1 LGHNA and CDR2 YSLEER. The CDR3 is 17 amino acids. In DNA form, the CDR3 reads TGCGCCAGCAGCCCACAGGACAGTTCGATAAGCACAGATACGCAGTATTTT. As protein: CASSPQDSSISTDTQYF.

J is TRBJ2-5 and V is TRBV7-2, with 7 bases matching TRBD1. CDR3 length: 12 amino acids. J gave up 9 bases and V 5 bases, and 6 bases lay outside the gene matches. The germline CDR1 and CDR2 sequences are SGHTA and FQGNSA. The CDR3 reads CASSPRQGPQYF. DNA of the CDR3: TGTGCCAGCAGCCCCCGACAGGGTCCCCAGTACTTC. The full variable domain, completed using reference TRBV7-2 and TRBJ2-5, is GAGVSQSPSNKVTEKGKDVELRCDPISGHTALYWYRQSLGQGLEFLIYFQGNSAPDKSGLPSDRFSAERTGGSVSTLTIQRTQQEDSAVYLCASSPRQGPQYFGPGTRLLVL.

Only a few counts were recorded for this clonotype. The gene calls are TRBV20-1 and TRBJ1-5; D is unclear. CDR3 length equals 13 residues. Trimming took 0 bases from V and 9 from J, leaving 12 bases between them. Germline CDR1 DFQATT, CDR2 SNEGSKA (reference sequence). CDR3 loop: CSARDLAEGPQHF. The CDR3 coding sequence is TGCAGTGCTAGAGATCTAGCGGAAGGGCCCCAGCATTTT.

The table lists this clonotype with a few counts. The chain links TRBV18 to TRBJ2-3; 7 nucleotides line up with TRBD1. V trimming: 6 bases; J trimming: 2 bases; junction bases outside the gene matches: 5. Germline CDR1 is KGHSH and CDR2 is LQKENI. CDR3 length equals 14 residues. CDR3 coding DNA: TGTGCCAGCTCTACGGGACAGCACACAGATACGCAGTATTTT. This gives the protein CASSTGQHTDTQYF. The full variable domain, completed using reference TRBV18 and TRBJ2-3, is NAGVMQNPRHLVRRRGQEARLRCSPMKGHSHVYWYRQLPEEGLKFMVYLQKENIIDESGMPKERFSAEFPKEGPSILRIQQVVRGDSAAYFCASSTGQHTDTQYFGPGTRLTVL.

Many counts were recorded for this clonotype. The CDR3 DNA reads as TGCGCCAGCAGCTCCACTTCCTTACAAGAGACCCAGTACTTC. Translating gives CASSSTSLQETQYF. This sequence joins TRBV5-1 and TRBJ2-5; D uncertain. The CDR3 loop spans 14 amino acids. Trimming stripped 3 bases from V and 2 bases from J, with 11 bases between. Germline CDR1 reads SGHRS; CDR2 reads YFSETQ.

This clonotype turned up a few times. The chain has TRBV6-1 and TRBJ2-5; D unresolved. The CDR3 length is 14 residues. In germline, CDR1 is MNHNS, CDR2 SASEGT. V lost 5 bases, J lost 5 bases, and 15 bases lay in between. CDR3 in amino acids: CASSPGVRDETQYF. The CDR3 DNA reads TGTGCCAGCAGTCCCGGAGTTAGGGATGAGACCCAGTACTTC.

The chain couples TRBV7-2 to TRBJ2-1; tentatively, D is TRBD2 (7 bases). V lost 6 bases and J lost 2, with 14 bases in between. Per germline, CDR1 SGHTA and CDR2 FQGNSA. The length of the CDR3 is 15 residues. The CDR3, as DNA: TGTGCCAGCAGGGGGGGGCAGGGGACCTACAATGAGCAGTTCTTC. Its protein product is CASRGGQGTYNEQFF.

This clonotype was seen a few times. This chain uses TRBV7-2 with TRBJ2-7; TRBD1 aligns across 8 bases. The germline V gene has CDR1 SGHTA and CDR2 FQGNSA. This CDR3 region has 14 residues. The trim removed 4 bases at V and 0 bases at J, leaving 2 bases unmatched. CDR3 loop: CASSSQGASYEQYF. As DNA, the CDR3 is TGTGCCAGCAGCTCCCAGGGGGCCTCCTACGAGCAGTACTTC.

V usage is TRBV10-3 and J usage is TRBJ2-4; TRBD2 aligns across 12 bases. J was trimmed by 8 bases and V by 2 bases; bases with no gene match: 10. The CDR3 runs to 17 residues. Per the germline V gene, CDR1 is ENHRY and CDR2 is SYGVKD. The CDR3 sequence is CAISEQPSGRAKDIQYF. The CDR3, as DNA: TGTGCCATCAGTGAGCAACCTAGCGGGAGGGCCAAGGACATTCAGTACTTC.

This chain connects TRBV28 to TRBJ2-7; D unresolved. Germline V gene data show CDR1 as MDHEN and CDR2 as SYDVKM. V was clipped by 1 base and J by 3 bases, with 4 bases between them. The CDR3 is 12 residues long. CDR3 bases: TGTGCCAGCAGTTTATTGAACTACGAGCAGTACTTC. This translates into CASSLLNYEQYF.

Only a few counts were recorded for this clonotype. The V and J genes are TRBV29-1 and TRBJ2-2; possibly TRBD1 or TRBD2 for D (5 bases each). The V gene lost 7 bases and the J gene lost 0 bases, with 12 bases spanning the gap. This CDR3 contains 14 residues. The germline V gene has CDR1 SQVTM and CDR2 ANQGSEA. The CDR3 is CSALGRSNTGELFF. Written as DNA, the CDR3 is TGCAGCGCTCTGGGACGTTCGAACACCGGGGAGCTGTTTTTT.

This clonotype was counted a few times. This chain connects TRBV30 to TRBJ2-1, with D uncertain. V was clipped by 4 bases and J by 5 bases, with 18 bases between them. The CDR3 is 15 residues long. Germline CDR1 GTSNPN, CDR2 SVGIG (reference sequence). CDR3 sequence (DNA): TGTGCCTGGACCCCTCGGCCCGGTAGAAACAATGAGCAGTTCTTC. This sequence encodes CAWTPRPGRNNEQFF.

This clonotype was seen at least ten times. The CDR3 reads CSVEFGYDGYTF. CDR3 coding DNA: TGCAGCGTTGAATTTGGGTATGATGGCTACACCTTC. The V call is TRBV29-1, the J call TRBJ1-2; no clear D. Germline values: CDR1 SQVTM, CDR2 ANQGSEA. The CDR3 runs 12 residues. With 2 bases removed from V and 6 bases from J, the gap between germline ends came to 10 bases. Full variable domain (outside the CDR3, taken from reference TRBV29-1 and TRBJ1-2): SAVISQKPSRDICQRGTSLTIQCQVDSQVTMMFWYRQQPGQSLTLIATANQGSEATYESGFVIDKFPISRPNLTFSTLTVSNMSPEDSSIYLCSVEFGYDGYTFGSGTRLTVV.

The V call is TRBV5-1, the J call TRBJ2-3, with 8 bases aligning to TRBD1. CDR1 and CDR2 from the germline V gene are SGHRS and YFSETQ. CDR3 length equals 16 residues. V trimming: 0 bases; J trimming: 3 bases; junction bases outside the gene matches: 6. The CDR3, as DNA: TGCGCCAGCAGCTTGGGCGGGACAGGAGTTACAGATACGCAGTATTTT. Its protein product is CASSLGGTGVTDTQYF.